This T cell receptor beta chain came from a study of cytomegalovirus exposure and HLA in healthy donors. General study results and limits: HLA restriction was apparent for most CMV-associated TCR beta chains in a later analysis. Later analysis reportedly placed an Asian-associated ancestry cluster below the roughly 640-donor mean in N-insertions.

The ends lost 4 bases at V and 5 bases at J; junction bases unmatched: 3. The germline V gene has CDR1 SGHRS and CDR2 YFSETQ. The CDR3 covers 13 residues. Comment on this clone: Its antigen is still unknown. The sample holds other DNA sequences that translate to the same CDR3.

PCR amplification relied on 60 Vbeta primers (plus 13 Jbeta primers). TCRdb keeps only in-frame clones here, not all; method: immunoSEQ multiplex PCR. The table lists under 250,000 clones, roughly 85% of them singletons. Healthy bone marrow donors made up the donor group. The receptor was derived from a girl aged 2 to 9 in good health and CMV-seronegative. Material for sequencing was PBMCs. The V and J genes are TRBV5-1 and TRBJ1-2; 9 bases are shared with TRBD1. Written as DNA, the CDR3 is TGCGCCAGCAGCCCCGACAGGGGGTATGGCTACACCTTC. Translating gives CASSPDRGYGYTF. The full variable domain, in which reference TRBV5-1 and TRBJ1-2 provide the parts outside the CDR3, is KAGVTQTPRYLIKTRGQQVTLSCSPISGHRSVSWYQQTPGQGLQFLFEYFSETQRNKGNFPGRFSGRQFSNSRSEMNVSTLELGDSALYLCASSPDRGYGYTFGSGTRLTVV.